A selection of T cell receptor beta chains follows, all from one sample in a study of shared clonotypes between healthy human individuals. Libraries were prepared by immunoSEQ multiplex PCR; TCRdb keeps only in-frame clonotypes and omits some of them. The data show 1.4 million or so clones, approximately 98.5% seen once. The sequenced material came from naive CD4+ T cells sorted from blood. The receptors shown here come from a man under 40 in good health. Each CDR3 is given with its conserved first and last residue. The D gene is left open where the match is weak. The size of a clone is reported for some rows only, either as once, few or many, or as a class for expanded clones.

d_call | clone_size | j_call | v_call | cdr3_aa | cdr3_nt
NA | NA | TRBJ1-5 | TRBV9 | CASSARGQRNQPQHF | TGTGCCAGCAGCGCGAGAGGACAGCGGAATCAGCCCCAGCATTTT
TRBD2 | NA | TRBJ2-1 | TRBV5-1 | CASSFGVAGAYNEQFF | TGCGCCAGCAGCTTCGGGGTAGCGGGAGCCTACAATGAGCAGTTCTTC
NA | NA | TRBJ2-7 | TRBV25-1 | CASSESGATYEQYF | TGTGCCAGCAGTGAGTCTGGCGCTACCTACGAGCAGTACTTC
NA | NA | TRBJ2-5 | TRBV6-5 | CASSYRGRGETQYF | TGTGCCAGCAGTTACCGGGGACGAGGAGAGACCCAGTACTTC
TRBD2 | once | TRBJ2-1 | TRBV4-3 | CASSHTAGGHNEQFF | TGCGCCAGCAGCCATACGGCGGGAGGACACAATGAGCAGTTCTTC
TRBD1 | NA | TRBJ2-3 | TRBV19 | CASSTSRGQDTQYF | TGTGCCAGTAGTACTTCTAGGGGGCAAGATACGCAGTATTTT
TRBD1 | NA | TRBJ2-2 | TRBV29-1 | CSVGDRHTGELFF | TGCAGCGTTGGGGACAGACACACCGGGGAGCTGTTTTTT
TRBD1 | NA | TRBJ2-7 | TRBV28 | CASSLGVDRGKQYF | TGTGCCAGCAGTTTAGGGGTAGACAGGGGCAAGCAGTACTTC
NA | NA | TRBJ1-1 | TRBV6-4 | CASSDSALGTEAFF | TGTGCCAGCAGTGACTCCGCCTTGGGCACTGAAGCTTTCTTT
NA | NA | TRBJ2-1 | TRBV2 | CASSRSRAYNEQFF | TGTGCCAGCAGTAGGAGCAGGGCCTACAATGAGCAGTTCTTC
NA | NA | TRBJ1-3 | TRBV30 | CAWSVRSNTIYF | TGTGCCTGGAGTGTACGAAGCAACACCATATATTTT
NA | NA | TRBJ1-1 | TRBV19 | CAISTGTPNTEAFF | TGTGCCATCTCGACCGGGACACCGAACACTGAAGCTTTCTTT
NA | NA | TRBJ2-1 | TRBV6-6 | CASSTRGSYNEQFF | TGTGCCAGCAGTACCCGGGGAAGTTACAATGAGCAGTTCTTC
NA | NA | TRBJ2-1 | TRBV5-6 | CASSLSGYNEQFF | TGTGCCAGCAGCTTGTCCGGCTACAATGAGCAGTTCTTC
TRBD1 | NA | TRBJ1-3 | TRBV5-5 | CASSRGQGRNTIYF | TGTGCCAGCAGCAGGGGACAGGGAAGAAACACCATATATTTT
NA | NA | TRBJ1-5 | TRBV6-1 | CASSVSGNQPQHF | TGTGCCAGCAGTGTTTCTGGCAATCAGCCCCAGCATTTT
TRBD2 | NA | TRBJ2-1 | TRBV6-5 | CASSYLGLAHNEQFF | TGTGCCAGCAGTTACCTCGGACTAGCCCACAATGAGCAGTTCTTC
NA | once | TRBJ2-2 | TRBV9 | CASSVGATENTGELFF | TGTGCCAGCAGCGTAGGGGCGACAGAGAACACCGGGGAGCTGTTTTTT
NA | NA | TRBJ1-5 | TRBV19 | CASSETGRRRQPQHF | TGTGCCAGTAGCGAAACAGGGAGAAGGCGTCAGCCCCAGCATTTT
NA | NA | TRBJ2-7 | TRBV2 | CASSERLGTPPYEQYF | TGTGCCAGCAGTGAAAGGCTGGGGACTCCACCCTACGAGCAGTACTTC
NA | once | TRBJ2-3 | TRBV28 | CASSSYRITQYF | TGTGCCAGCAGTTCATATAGAATTACGCAGTATTTT
NA | NA | TRBJ2-5 | TRBV14 | CASSQGLIYKETQYF | TGTGCCAGCAGCCAGGGACTGATTTATAAAGAGACCCAGTACTTC
NA | NA | TRBJ2-5 | TRBV5-1 | CASSLRARETQYF | TGCGCCAGCAGCTTGCGGGCGAGGGAGACCCAGTACTTC
TRBD2 | NA | TRBJ2-2 | TRBV10-2 | CASSESRGGAGETGELFF | TGCGCCAGCAGTGAGTCGCGAGGGGGAGCGGGAGAAACCGGGGAGCTGTTTTTT
TRBD2 | NA | TRBJ2-1 | TRBV5-1 | CASSLASSGGSYNEQFF | TGCGCCAGCAGCTTGGCGTCTAGCGGGGGCTCCTACAATGAGCAGTTCTTC
TRBD2 | NA | TRBJ2-1 | TRBV5-1 | CASSFPSGRGEQFF | TGCGCCAGCAGCTTCCCTAGCGGGAGGGGTGAGCAGTTCTTC
TRBD2 | NA | TRBJ2-1 | TRBV9 | CASSVPLTSDYNEQFF | TGTGCCAGCAGCGTACCCTTGACTAGCGACTACAATGAGCAGTTCTTC
NA | NA | TRBJ2-7 | TRBV4-1 | CASSPGPSFTYEQYF | TGCGCCAGCAGCCCAGGACCTAGCTTTACTTACGAGCAGTACTTC
NA | NA | TRBJ1-4 | TRBV5-6 | CASSFAREKLFF | TGTGCCAGCAGCTTCGCTAGAGAAAAACTGTTTTTT
TRBD2 | NA | TRBJ2-7 | TRBV7-6 | CASSPSGRAHEQYF | TGTGCCAGCAGCCCAAGCGGGAGGGCCCACGAGCAGTACTTC
TRBD2 | NA | TRBJ2-5 | TRBV6-6 | CASNAGVGALQETQYF | TGTGCCAGCAACGCGGGGGTAGGAGCACTGCAAGAGACCCAGTACTTC
NA | NA | TRBJ1-5 | TRBV9 | CASSAEAGGKQPQHF | TGTGCCAGCAGCGCAGAAGCCGGGGGGAAACAGCCCCAGCATTTT
NA | NA | TRBJ2-1 | TRBV7-9 | CASSLVGGAGTSEQFF | TGTGCCAGCAGCTTAGTGGGGGGAGCCGGGACTTCTGAGCAGTTCTTC